This passage covers 26 T cell receptor beta chains from one sample sequenced in a study of blood T cell repertoires in COVID-19. The repertoire was sequenced with immunoSEQ multiplex PCR; TCRdb's copy has only in-frame clones and lacks some. The sample consists of approximately 260,000 clones, 70% to 90% of them appearing once. Sequenced material: PBMCs or T cells enriched from blood (not recorded which). All receptors come from a middle-aged woman with acute COVID-19.

The rearrangement links TRBV10-2 to TRBJ2-3; TRBD2 might be the D (6 bases). The germline V gene encodes CDR1 WSHSY and CDR2 SAAADI. Trimming removed 4 bases at V and 0 bases at J, with 8 bases between. This CDR3 contains 14 residues. CDR3 bases: TGCGCCAGCAGTGTGGCGGGAAGCACAGATACGCAGTATTTT. Its protein is CASSVAGSTDTQYF.

The chain couples TRBV10-3 to TRBJ1-5; D possibly corresponds to TRBD1 (6 bases). Trimming cost V 0 bases and J 2 bases, with 8 bases left between them. CDR3 length equals 15 residues. In germline, CDR1 is ENHRY, CDR2 SYGVKD. This CDR3 is CAISESRQGNQPQHF. Here the CDR3 DNA reads TGTGCCATCAGTGAGTCGCGACAGGGCAATCAGCCCCAGCATTTT.

The V and J genes are TRBV3-1 (or the pseudogene TRBV3-2) and TRBJ2-1; tentatively, D is TRBD1 (5 bases). The CDR3 totals 16 residues. Germline loops: CDR1 LGHDT, CDR2 YNNKEL (reference sequence). V lost 0 bases to trimming and J lost 9 bases, with 18 bases between them. The CDR3 nucleotides read TGTGCCAGCAGCCAAGACCCTAGTGGGGCATTGGGTGAGCAGTTCTTC. Translating it yields CASSQDPSGALGEQFF.

The chain recombines TRBV24-1 with TRBJ2-2; TRBD2 matches at 7 bases. Trimming took 12 bases from V and 4 from J; bases not matched to a gene: 10. From germline, CDR1 is KGHDR and CDR2 SFDVKD. This CDR3 spans 14 amino acids. The CDR3: CASDSGGGTGELFF. CDR3 coding DNA: TGTGCCTCCGATTCAGGCGGGGGCACCGGGGAGCTGTTTTTT.

The V call is TRBV11-1, the J call TRBJ1-1, with a possible D match to TRBD1 (6 bases). The germline V and J ends were trimmed by 6 bases and 1 base, with 12 bases remaining between them. The germline CDR1 and CDR2 sequences are SGHAT and FQDESV (reference sequence). The CDR3 covers 14 residues. The CDR3 coding sequence is TGTGCCAGCAGTTTACTGGACAGGAACACTGAAGCTTTCTTT. Its protein product is CASSLLDRNTEAFF.

This chain uses TRBV7-8 with TRBJ2-1; D perhaps matches TRBD2 (5 bases). Trimming stripped 5 bases from V and 6 bases from J, with 20 bases between. Per germline, CDR1 SGHVS and CDR2 FQNEAQ. CDR3 length: 16 residues. CDR3 region: CASSPLTPLASNEQFF. The CDR3 bases are TGTGCCAGCAGCCCCCTAACCCCGCTAGCATCCAATGAGCAGTTCTTC.

CDR3 in amino acids: CASSWDRGHEQFF. The CDR3 DNA reads as TGCGCCAGCAGTTGGGACAGGGGGCATGAGCAGTTCTTC. This chain connects TRBV10-1 to TRBJ2-1, with TRBD1 matching 12 bases. The CDR3 contains 13 residues. V shed 5 bases and J 8 bases; nucleotides not matched to a gene: 1. Looked up from germline, CDR1 is WNHNN and CDR2 is SYGVQD (reference sequence).

The chain has TRBV9 and TRBJ1-4; D is uncertain. The CDR3 sequence is 16 residues long. V lost 0 bases and J lost 0, with 9 bases in between. Germline V gene data show CDR1 as SGDLS and CDR2 as YYNGEE. The CDR3 loop reads CASSVGEHATNEKLFF. The CDR3 DNA sequence: TGTGCCAGCAGCGTAGGGGAGCACGCAACTAATGAAAAACTGTTTTTT.

The chain has TRBV7-8 and TRBJ1-1; D remains ambiguous. V dropped 5 bases and J dropped 0 bases, with 7 bases sitting between them. The CDR3 has 13 residues. Germline CDR1 reads SGHVS; CDR2 reads FQNEAQ. The CDR3 loop reads CASSDNMNTEAFF. CDR3 nucleotide sequence: TGTGCCAGCAGCGATAACATGAACACTGAAGCTTTCTTT.

The chain links TRBV11-3 to TRBJ2-3; no clear D. Germline CDR1 SGHNT, CDR2 YENEEA. The CDR3 spans 13 residues. Trimming removed 1 base at V and 1 base at J, with 3 bases between. CDR3 protein: CASSLAGTDTQYF. The CDR3 DNA is TGTGCCAGCAGCTTAGCCGGCACAGATACGCAGTATTTT.

This clone has just one count. The chain joins TRBV18 to TRBJ2-1, with D tentatively TRBD2 (6 bases). CDR1 is KGHSH, CDR2 LQKENI, per germline. The CDR3 has 15 residues. The V end lost 3 bases, the J end lost 4 bases, and 13 bases lay between the germline ends. CDR3 in amino acids: CASSPGDFGYNEQFF. Written as DNA, the CDR3 is TGTGCCAGCTCACCCGGGGACTTCGGATACAATGAGCAGTTCTTC.

V and J are TRBV19 and TRBJ1-1; possibly TRBD1 for D (6 bases). CDR1 is LNHDA and CDR2 is SQIVND in the germline V gene (reference sequence). The CDR3 has 16 amino acids. Trimming shortened V by 5 bases and J by 4 bases, and 20 bases separated the two germline ends. CDR3 sequence reads: CASSPQGGGRATEAFF. The CDR3 region has the DNA TGTGCCAGTAGTCCTCAGGGTGGGGGCCGGGCCACTGAAGCTTTCTTT.

The chain has TRBV7-9 and TRBJ1-1, with D perhaps TRBD1 (5 bases). Germline values: CDR1 SEHNR, CDR2 FQNEAQ (reference sequence). V lost 2 bases to trimming and J lost 3 bases, with 13 bases between them. The length of the CDR3 is 15 residues. CDR3 amino acids: CASSLPRGADTEAFF. CDR3 DNA: TGTGCCAGCAGCTTACCGCGGGGCGCGGACACTGAAGCTTTCTTT.

The genes are TRBV11-3 and TRBJ2-3; TRBD2 matches 7 bases. V shed 2 bases, J shed 2 bases, and the junction held 16 bases outside the gene matches. The CDR3 consists of 19 residues. The germline CDR1 and CDR2 sequences are SGHNT and YENEEA. The CDR3 DNA sequence: TGTGCCAGCAGCTTACGTGCTATTTTGGGGCTAGCGGTCACAGATACGCAGTATTTT. Residues: CASSLRAILGLAVTDTQYF.

Concerning this clone: Mismatch with germline at one junction end may stem from a read error. This rearrangement joins TRBV7-9 to TRBJ1-6, with D tentatively TRBD1 (5 bases). The CDR3 contains 14 residues. The germline V gene encodes CDR1 SEHNR and CDR2 FQNEAQ (reference sequence). CDR3 sequence (DNA): TGTGCCAGCAGCTTGGGGGAGGCCAATTCACTCCTCCACTTT. It encodes CASSLGEANSLLHF.

V usage is TRBV9 and J usage is TRBJ1-4, with D unclear. The CDR3 has 14 residues. In germline, CDR1 is SGDLS, CDR2 YYNGEE. V was pared by 4 bases and J by 5 bases, with 12 bases between. The CDR3 region is CASSPLTTNEKLFF. CDR3 sequence (DNA): TGTGCCAGCAGCCCCCTTACTACCAATGAAAAACTGTTTTTT.

The chain has TRBV28 and TRBJ2-1; the D is unclear. Germline V gene sequence: CDR1 MDHEN, CDR2 SYDVKM. The CDR3 extends over 17 amino acids. Trimming removed 6 bases at V and 4 bases at J, with 22 bases between. The CDR3 is CASSALLSAEAYNEQFF. CDR3 coding DNA: TGTGCCAGCAGCGCGTTGTTGAGTGCGGAAGCATACAATGAGCAGTTCTTC.

This clone appeared a few times. J is TRBJ1-6 and V is TRBV9, with a weak D call TRBD1 (5 bases). The V gene's germline CDR1 is SGDLS and CDR2 YYNGEE. V was cut by 4 bases and J by 7 bases, with 18 bases left in between. The CDR3 sequence is 16 residues long. The DNA of the CDR3 is TGTGCCAGCAGCCCCCAAGGGGCTCCCGAGAATTCACCCCTCCACTTT. Translating gives CASSPQGAPENSPLHF.

This chain joins TRBV28 and TRBJ1-3; D unresolved. In germline, CDR1 is MDHEN, CDR2 SYDVKM. V was pared by 1 base and J by 8 bases, with 9 bases between. The CDR3 spans 13 residues. CDR3 in amino acids: CASSLSPPDTIYF. Written as DNA, the CDR3 is TGTGCCAGCAGTTTATCCCCACCGGACACCATATATTTT.

As to this clone: At one of its ends the junction is not consistent with the germline gene, which may arise from a read error. The chain is built from TRBV6-1 and TRBJ1-2; unclear D gene. Looked up from germline, CDR1 is MNHNS and CDR2 is SASEGT. The CDR3 consists of 13 residues. The CDR3 reads CASIESFGNGYTF. The CDR3 DNA follows: TGTGCCAGCATTGAATCCTTCGGGAACGGCTACACCTTC.

The chain has TRBV5-1 and TRBJ1-4; TRBD1 aligns across 12 bases. The CDR3 has 18 residues. V trimming: 3 bases; J trimming: 7 bases; junction bases outside the gene matches: 13. Germline-derived CDR1 and CDR2 are SGHRS and YFSETQ. The CDR3 DNA is TGCGCCAGCAGCTGGACGGCGCCGGGACAGGGGGCAGGTGAAAAACTGTTTTTT. Its translation is CASSWTAPGQGAGEKLFF.

The V and J genes are TRBV7-2 and TRBJ2-1; 10 nucleotides line up with TRBD2. This CDR3 is built from 16 residues. CDR1 and CDR2 from the germline V gene are SGHTA and FQGNSA. Germline trimming cut 2 bases from V and 9 bases from J; bases unmatched to any gene: 10. Written as DNA, the CDR3 is TGTGCCAGCAGCTTACAAGGTGGGACTAGCGTCATTGAGCAGTTCTTC. Translated: CASSLQGGTSVIEQFF. The entire variable domain, with the rest obtained from reference TRBV7-2 and TRBJ2-1, is as follows: GAGVSQSPSNKVTEKGKDVELRCDPISGHTALYWYRQSLGQGLEFLIYFQGNSAPDKSGLPSDRFSAERTGGSVSTLTIQRTQQEDSAVYLCASSLQGGTSVIEQFFGPGTRLTVL.

The CDR3: CASSEQGTNYGYTF. CDR3 sequence (DNA): TGTGCCAGCAGTGAACAGGGGACAAACTATGGCTACACCTTC. V is TRBV2 and J is TRBJ1-2; weak D call: TRBD1 (6 bases). With 2 bases removed from V and 2 bases from J, the gap between germline ends came to 9 bases. The CDR3 totals 14 residues. The germline V gene encodes CDR1 SNHLY and CDR2 FYNNEI.

The chain employs TRBV6-1 and TRBJ1-5, with D perhaps matching TRBD1 (5 bases). The germline V and J ends were trimmed by 2 bases and 4 bases, with 15 bases remaining between them. CDR3 length equals 16 residues. Germline values: CDR1 MNHNS, CDR2 SASEGT. CDR3: CASSEQGGLGNQPQHF. CDR3 coding DNA: TGTGCCAGCAGTGAACAGGGAGGGTTGGGTAATCAGCCCCAGCATTTT.

CDR3 coding DNA: TGTGCCAGCAGCCCTTTAGCGGGAGCTAGAGAGACCCAGTACTTC. Translation gives CASSPLAGARETQYF. V and J are TRBV14 and TRBJ2-5; 9 positions agree with TRBD2. The CDR3 contains 15 residues. Germline V gives CDR1 SGHDN, CDR2 FVKESK. J gave up 4 bases and V 4 bases, and 7 bases lay outside the gene matches.

The table lists this clone with a count of one. CDR3 sequence reads: CASSIGTVSHEQYF. For the CDR3, the DNA is TGTGCCAGCAGTATCGGGACAGTAAGCCACGAGCAGTACTTC. This chain connects TRBV28 to TRBJ2-7, with 7 positions matching TRBD1. V lost 5 bases, J lost 5 bases, and 9 bases stayed unmatched. The germline gives CDR1 MDHEN, CDR2 SYDVKM. There are 14 residues in the CDR3.